These 23 T cell receptor beta chains were all obtained from the same sample, sequenced in a study of cytomegalovirus exposure and HLA in healthy donors. PCR primers comprised 60 Vbeta and 13 Jbeta primers. Clones were sequenced by immunoSEQ multiplex PCR, and TCRdb holds only the in-frame ones, with some missing. This sample has roughly 120,000 clones, with roughly 80% found just once. The specimen was PBMCs. The receptors shown here come from a woman aged 40-49 years in good health and CMV-seropositive.

The rearrangement joins TRBV5-1 to TRBJ2-5; weak D call: TRBD1 (6 bases). CDR3 length: 15 residues. V lost 0 bases and J 4 bases, leaving 13 bases between the germline ends. The germline V gene has CDR1 SGHRS and CDR2 YFSETQ. The CDR3 loop is CASSLALTGRETQYF. Written as DNA, the CDR3 is TGCGCCAGCAGCTTGGCCCTGACAGGAAGAGAGACCCAGTACTTC.

J is TRBJ1-5 and V is TRBV28; no firm D call. The CDR3 consists of 15 residues. Germline assignment: CDR1 MDHEN and CDR2 SYDVKM. V was pared by 5 bases and J by 0 bases, with 11 bases between. This chain's CDR3 is CASSGELHSNQPQHF. CDR3 nucleotide sequence: TGTGCCAGCAGTGGGGAGTTACATAGCAATCAGCCCCAGCATTTT.

A word on this clone: The germline gene is not matched at one end of the junction; a read error may be the cause. The DNA for the CDR3 is TGCGCCTGGAACTACGCGGGATCGTCCACTGAAGCTTTCTTT. Protein product: CAWNYAGSSTEAFF. The chain is built from TRBV30 and TRBJ1-1; D is unclear. The CDR3 length is 14 residues. Germline CDR1 reads GTSNPN; CDR2 reads SVGIG (reference sequence).

V is TRBV6-1 and J is TRBJ2-7; no clear D. Trimming removed 11 bases at V and 4 bases at J, with 6 bases between. Germline CDR1 MNHNS, CDR2 SASEGT. There are 9 residues in the CDR3. Written as DNA, the CDR3 is TGTGCCCACGGGTACGAGCAGTACTTC. Translation gives CAHGYEQYF.

The J gene is TRBJ2-7, the V gene TRBV6-1, with 8 bases matching TRBD1. V was clipped by 4 bases and J by 6 bases; unmatched bases: 11. The CDR3 covers 15 residues. Germline CDR1 reads MNHNS; CDR2 reads SASEGT. The CDR3 here is CASSAQPGQECEQYF. CDR3 DNA: TGTGCCAGCAGTGCCCAACCGGGACAGGAGTGCGAGCAGTACTTC.

This clone was observed once. The chain combines TRBV4-2 with TRBJ1-6; a possible D gene is TRBD1 (6 bases). Between the trimmed V and J ends, which lost 0 bases and 9 bases, there was a span of 18 bases. The germline CDR1 and CDR2 sequences are LGHNA and YNFKEQ. The CDR3 is made up of 17 amino acids. The DNA of the CDR3 is TGTGCCAGCAGCCAAGATCCAGGGGTAGAATATGGTTCACCCCTCCACTTT. Its translation is CASSQDPGVEYGSPLHF.

The chain couples TRBV27 to TRBJ2-3, with 7 bases lining up with TRBD1. Germline CDR1 MNHEY, CDR2 SMNVEV (reference sequence). The trim removed 4 bases at V and 1 base at J, leaving 5 bases unmatched. The CDR3 length is 15 residues. The CDR3 loop is CASSWRQGRTDTQYF. DNA for the CDR3: TGTGCCAGCAGTTGGAGACAGGGTCGCACAGATACGCAGTATTTT.

The chain carries TRBV7-8 and TRBJ2-7; tentative D call: TRBD2 (6 bases). This CDR3 comprises 12 residues. Looked up from germline, CDR1 is SGHVS and CDR2 is FQNEAQ. V was trimmed by 3 bases and J by 5 bases, leaving 8 bases between them. In DNA form, the CDR3 reads TGTGCCAGCAGCTTGGGACTGGACGAGCAGTACTTC. Translating it yields CASSLGLDEQYF.

This rearrangement joins TRBV11-2 to TRBJ1-1; maybe TRBD1 (5 bases). Trimming removed 3 bases at V and 1 base at J, with 9 bases between. The CDR3 has 14 residues. CDR1 and CDR2 (germline): SGHAT, FQNNGV. CDR3 protein: CASSFIRANTEAFF. The CDR3 nucleotides are TGTGCCAGCAGCTTCATCAGGGCGAACACTGAAGCTTTCTTT. Combining the CDR3 with reference TRBV11-2 and TRBJ1-1 gives the whole variable domain EAGVAQSPRYKIIEKRQSVAFWCNPISGHATLYWYQQILGQGPKLLIQFQNNGVVDDSQLPKDRFSAERLKGVDSTLKIQPAKLEDSAVYLCASSFIRANTEAFFGQGTRLTVV.

The chain combines TRBV2 with TRBJ1-1, with 8 bases that match TRBD1. The V gene end was trimmed by 6 bases and the J gene end by 4 bases; junction bases not matched to a gene: 10. The CDR3 has 15 residues. Germline V gives CDR1 SNHLY, CDR2 FYNNEI. The chain's CDR3 is CASSTSNTGGTEAFF. The CDR3 nucleotides read TGTGCCAGCAGCACTTCTAATACAGGGGGCACTGAAGCTTTCTTT.

The chain joins TRBV19 to TRBJ2-7; 8 positions agree with TRBD2. The V and J ends lost 4 bases and 6 bases, in that order; junction bases with no gene match: 17. This CDR3 region has 17 residues. Germline V gives CDR1 LNHDA, CDR2 SQIVND (reference sequence). The CDR3 spells CASSSPSGGGRQREQYF. Here the CDR3 DNA reads TGTGCCAGTAGTAGCCCGAGTGGAGGCGGGAGGCAGCGCGAGCAGTACTTC.

The chain is built from TRBV30 and TRBJ1-2; possibly TRBD1 for D (6 bases). CDR3 length: 14 amino acids. Trimming removed 3 bases from V and 3 bases from J, with 14 bases in between. Germline V CDR1 and CDR2: GTSNPN, SVGIG (reference sequence). This CDR3 reads CAWRREKGDYGYTF. CDR3 coding DNA: TGTGCCTGGAGGAGAGAAAAGGGGGACTATGGCTACACCTTC. Together with reference TRBV30 and TRBJ1-2, the CDR3 gives the full variable domain: SQTIHQWPATLVQPVGSPLSLECTVEGTSNPNLYWYRQAAGRGLQLLFYSVGIGQISSEVPQNLSASRPQDRQFILSSKKLLLSDSGFYLCAWRREKGDYGYTFGSGTRLTVV.

The gene calls are TRBV28 and TRBJ2-5; 11 bases match TRBD1. The CDR3 runs to 16 residues. The trim removed 5 bases at V and 3 bases at J, leaving 8 bases unmatched. Germline CDR1 reads MDHEN; CDR2 reads SYDVKM. The CDR3 sequence is CASSTRTGGGKETQYF. The CDR3 DNA reads as TGTGCCAGCAGTACACGGACAGGGGGCGGCAAAGAGACCCAGTACTTC.

The rearrangement uses TRBV7-9 and TRBJ2-3; 11 nucleotides line up with TRBD2. CDR3 length: 15 amino acids. V lost 3 bases to trimming and J lost 5 bases; unmatched junction nucleotides: 4. Germline assignment: CDR1 SEHNR and CDR2 FQNEAQ (reference sequence). The DNA for the CDR3 is TGTGCCAGCAGCTTCTTAGCGGGGGGGCAAGATACGCAGTATTTT. Protein sequence: CASSFLAGGQDTQYF.

This sequence joins TRBV7-8 and TRBJ1-1, with 8 bases fitting TRBD1. Losses at the gene ends were 5 bases for V and 10 bases for J; bases not matched to a gene: 9. Germline CDR1 and CDR2: SGHVS and FQNEAQ. The CDR3 sequence is 13 residues long. The CDR3 region is CASSPGQGRRAFF. CDR3 DNA: TGTGCCAGCAGCCCAGGACAGGGAAGGCGAGCTTTCTTT.

V gene TRBV11-2 combines with J gene TRBJ1-4; 8 bases line up with TRBD1. The V and J ends lost 6 bases and 6 bases, in that order; junction bases with no gene match: 9. CDR1 and CDR2 (germline): SGHAT, FQNNGV. This CDR3 region has 15 residues. This CDR3 is CASRARTGKDEKLFF. CDR3 DNA: TGTGCCAGCAGGGCACGGACAGGGAAAGATGAAAAACTGTTTTTT.

The CDR3 bases are TGTGCCAGCAGTTTATTCCGAGACTACGAGCAGTACTTC. Protein sequence: CASSLFRDYEQYF. The chain uses TRBV28 and TRBJ2-7, with D unclear. The germline V and J ends were trimmed by 1 base and 3 bases, with 7 bases remaining between them. From germline, CDR1 is MDHEN and CDR2 SYDVKM. This CDR3 contains 13 residues.

This rearrangement joins TRBV5-4 to TRBJ2-5; the D gene is possibly TRBD1 (5 bases). Germline values: CDR1 SGHNT, CDR2 YYREEE (reference sequence). The CDR3 spans 14 residues. Trimming removed 2 bases at V and 5 bases at J, with 13 bases between. This CDR3 reads CASSLTTDRETQYF. CDR3 coding DNA: TGTGCCAGCAGCTTAACGACAGACCGCGAGACCCAGTACTTC. The full variable domain, its missing parts supplied by reference TRBV5-4 and TRBJ2-5, is ETGVTQSPTHLIKTRGQQVTLRCSSQSGHNTVSWYQQALGQGPQFIFQYYREEENGRGNFPPRFSGLQFPNYSSELNVNALELDDSALYLCASSLTTDRETQYFGPGTRLLVL.

The sample holds one count of this clone. The CDR3 reads CASSPTLGLAGAPAQYF. DNA for the CDR3: TGTGCCAGCAGTCCTACGCTTGGACTAGCGGGGGCCCCGGCCCAGTACTTC. This chain links TRBV7-2 with TRBJ2-5; 13 positions agree with TRBD2. The V and J ends lost 6 bases and 9 bases, in that order; junction bases with no gene match: 16. Germline V CDR1 and CDR2: SGHTA, FQGNSA. The CDR3 sequence is 17 residues long. The variable domain in full, completed from reference TRBV7-2 and TRBJ2-5, reads GAGVSQSPSNKVTEKGKDVELRCDPISGHTALYWYRQSLGQGLEFLIYFQGNSAPDKSGLPSDRFSAERTGGSVSTLTIQRTQQEDSAVYLCASSPTLGLAGAPAQYFGPGTRLLVL.

The CDR3 DNA sequence: TGTGCCAGTAGACATACCGGGACTACTTTAAGCTCCTACAATGAGCAGTTCTTC. Amino acids: CASRHTGTTLSSYNEQFF. V and J are TRBV19 and TRBJ2-1; 7 bases are shared with TRBD2. Germline assignment: CDR1 LNHDA and CDR2 SQIVND (reference sequence). Trimming removed 6 bases from V and 0 bases from J; junction bases left unmatched: 14. The CDR3 covers 18 residues.

The rearrangement links TRBV11-2 to TRBJ2-7; the D gene is possibly TRBD2 (6 bases). V lost 2 bases and J lost 4, with 12 bases in between. Germline V lookup: CDR1 SGHAT, CDR2 FQNNGV. CDR3 size: 14 residues. The CDR3: CASSLQTGDYEQYF. CDR3 DNA sequence: TGTGCCAGCAGCTTACAGACGGGAGATTACGAGCAGTACTTC.

V and J are TRBV5-1 and TRBJ1-1; 7 positions agree with TRBD1. From germline, CDR1 is SGHRS and CDR2 YFSETQ. The CDR3 extends over 15 amino acids. V lost 5 bases, J lost 1 base, and 8 bases stayed unmatched. This CDR3 reads CASREAGTANTEAFF. CDR3 DNA: TGCGCCAGCAGGGAAGCCGGGACAGCGAACACTGAAGCTTTCTTT. The variable domain in full, with the rest retrieved from reference TRBV5-1 and TRBJ1-1, is KAGVTQTPRYLIKTRGQQVTLSCSPISGHRSVSWYQQTPGQGLQFLFEYFSETQRNKGNFPGRFSGRQFSNSRSEMNVSTLELGDSALYLCASREAGTANTEAFFGQGTRLTVV.

In this sample, this clone turned up many times. The gene calls are TRBV6-4 and TRBJ1-5, with 10 bases lining up with TRBD1. The trim removed 4 bases at V and 6 bases at J, leaving 3 bases unmatched. Germline CDR1 and CDR2: MRHNA and SNTAGT. The CDR3 loop spans 14 amino acids. The chain's CDR3 is CASSATGGVQPQHF. CDR3 nucleotide sequence: TGTGCCAGCAGTGCGACAGGGGGCGTTCAGCCCCAGCATTTT.